This T cell receptor beta chain was obtained from a study of T cells in Graves' hyperthyroidism and ophthalmopathy. The study, taken as a whole, reports: Most thyroid clonotypes expanded above 0.001 appeared in blood too.

This clonotype was seen ten or more times. The antigen is not known. The source material, RNA transcripts, was used to amplify TCR beta CDR3 regions. The HTBI primer set was used in a first-round RT-PCR of the TCR CDR3. In TCRdb, the multiplex PCR reads were re-called with MiXCR into one record per CDR3 protein. The data show approximately 370,000 distinct CDR3 sequences, about 15% seen once. Germline V lookup: CDR1 MDHEN, CDR2 SYDVKM. The CDR3 has 14 amino acids. V dropped 6 bases and J dropped 4 bases, with 13 bases sitting between them. Sequences were obtained from blood. The receptor was derived from a woman aged 25 to 39 with Graves' hyperthyroidism. V usage is TRBV28 and J usage is TRBJ1-3; D ambiguous. CDR3 in amino acids: CASRRPPLGNTIYF. The CDR3 DNA reads TGTGCCAGCAGGAGGCCCCCGCTGGGAAACACCATATATTTT.